The present TCR beta chain was sequenced within a study of molecular identifiers for immune sequencing clone quantification. Study results and limitations: Over 98% of effector molecules, yet under 1% of naive-cell molecules, were held by clones above 20 RNA copies.

This clonotype has ten or more counts. Its specificity is not known. CDR1 SGHDN and CDR2 FVKESK come from the germline V gene. V gave up 4 bases and J gave up 1 base, with 13 bases separating them. The CDR3 spans 15 residues. Naive CD8 libraries were made from 20,000 to 1,000,000 sorted cells, and they used 10%, 30% or 50% RNA. Sorting defined naive CD8 T cells as CD8+CD4-CCR7+CD45RA+. Previously published methods and listed TCR primers were used for the bulk TCR libraries. MiXCR, run by TCRdb on the PCR reads, gives a single entry per CDR3 protein. The table lists approximately 680,000 distinct CDR3 sequences, around 25% of them singletons.

The chain joins TRBV14 to TRBJ1-1, with a tentative D call TRBD1 (6 bases). The receptor was derived from a human donor in good health. Some libraries in this study had Jurkat cell RNA spiked in. Specimen: naive CD8+ T cells from blood, with Jurkat cell RNA spiked in. Specified subset: FACS-sorted CD8+CD4-CCR7+CD45RA+ naive T cells. The CDR3 region is CASSPGGPTNTEAFF. The CDR3 DNA follows: TGTGCCAGCAGCCCGGGGGGGCCAACGAACACTGAAGCTTTCTTT.